Following are 13 T cell receptor beta chains from one sample sequenced in a study of cytomegalovirus exposure and HLA in healthy donors. The study ran its PCR with 60 Vbeta and 13 Jbeta primers. TCRdb's copy holds only in-frame clones and misses some; the assay was immunoSEQ multiplex PCR. The sample holds approximately 110,000 clones. The source material was PBMCs. All receptors come from a middle-aged man in good health and CMV-seronegative.

The chain uses TRBV13 and TRBJ2-7, with 8 nucleotides matching TRBD1. There are 15 residues in the CDR3. V lost 2 bases to trimming and J lost 2 bases; unmatched junction nucleotides: 5. Germline lookup yields CDR1 PRHDT and CDR2 FYEKMQ (reference sequence). CDR3 amino acids: CASSLQGALTYEQYF. CDR3 coding DNA: TGTGCCAGCAGCTTACAGGGGGCTTTGACCTACGAGCAGTACTTC.

V usage is TRBV6-5 and J usage is TRBJ2-7; a possible D gene is TRBD1 (6 bases). Germline V gene data show CDR1 as MNHEY and CDR2 as SVGAGI. This CDR3 is built from 15 residues. Trimming pared 5 bases from V and 1 base from J, leaving 15 bases between. CDR3 region: CASSGPGTMSYEQYF. The CDR3 DNA follows: TGTGCCAGCAGTGGCCCCGGGACAATGTCCTACGAGCAGTACTTC.

The CDR3 loop is CASSQRLGTGNYEGGYTF. The CDR3 DNA follows: TGCGCCAGCAGCCAAAGATTGGGGACAGGGAATTACGAGGGGGGCTACACCTTC. The V gene is TRBV4-3, the J gene TRBJ1-2; TRBD1 matches 9 bases. This CDR3 is built from 18 residues. J gave up 8 bases and V 2 bases, and 18 bases lay outside the gene matches. The germline CDR1 and CDR2 sequences are LGHNA and YSLEER.

V usage is TRBV10-3 and J usage is TRBJ2-5; tentative D call: TRBD2 (5 bases). V was shortened by 0 bases and J by 4 bases, with 12 bases between the two germline ends. The CDR3 consists of 15 residues. Germline loops: CDR1 ENHRY, CDR2 SYGVKD. The CDR3 sequence is CAISESPRSGETQYF. In nucleotides, the CDR3 is TGTGCCATCAGTGAGTCGCCGAGAAGCGGAGAGACCCAGTACTTC.

The chain is built from TRBV6-6 and TRBJ1-3; D is unclear. V was clipped by 1 base and J by 0 bases, with 7 bases between them. The V gene's germline CDR1 is MNHNY and CDR2 SVGAGI (reference sequence). The CDR3 has 15 amino acids. CDR3 in amino acids: CASSYLGLSGNTIYF. CDR3 sequence (DNA): TGTGCCAGCAGTTACTTGGGCCTCTCTGGAAACACCATATATTTT.

This chain links TRBV4-3 with TRBJ1-3; D is uncertain. Germline CDR1 and CDR2: LGHNA and YSLEER. V shed 0 bases and J shed 3 bases, with 3 bases lying between them. The CDR3 is 13 amino acids. For the CDR3, the DNA is TGCGCCAGCAGCCAAGATCTTGGAAACACCATATATTTT. Translating it yields CASSQDLGNTIYF.

The gene calls are TRBV30 and TRBJ1-2; 7 bases match TRBD1. The ends lost 5 bases at V and 4 bases at J; junction bases unmatched: 1. Germline CDR1 reads GTSNPN; CDR2 reads SVGIG (reference sequence). This CDR3 spans 11 amino acids. CDR3 protein: CAWGQAYGYTF. The CDR3 DNA is TGTGCCTGGGGACAGGCCTATGGCTACACCTTC.

The rearrangement links TRBV15 to TRBJ2-7; weak D call: TRBD2 (6 bases). With 1 base removed from V and 6 bases from J, the gap between germline ends came to 22 bases. This CDR3 contains 17 residues. The germline gives CDR1 LNHNV, CDR2 YYDKDF (reference sequence). The CDR3 nucleotides read TGTGCCACCAGCAGAGTATTGCCCGGGACTGGGGCTCCCGAGCAGTACTTC. Its translation: CATSRVLPGTGAPEQYF.

The chain has TRBV7-9 and TRBJ2-7; a weak D match, TRBD1 (7 bases). This CDR3 is 14 amino acids long. V gave up 1 base and J gave up 4 bases, with 11 bases separating them. Per germline, CDR1 SEHNR and CDR2 FQNEAQ (reference sequence). The CDR3 reads CASSLGQGGYEQYF. CDR3 in DNA: TGTGCCAGCAGCTTAGGACAGGGAGGATACGAGCAGTACTTC.

The chain recombines TRBV10-1 with TRBJ1-4, with a possible D match to TRBD1 (6 bases). CDR3 length: 13 residues. Deletions cut 8 bases from V and 11 bases from J, with 18 bases between. Germline V lookup: CDR1 WNHNN, CDR2 SYGVQD (reference sequence). CDR3: CASGTVDSFKLFF. The CDR3 coding sequence is TGCGCCAGCGGAACCGTGGACAGCTTCAAACTGTTTTTT.

This rearrangement joins TRBV9 to TRBJ1-3; a possible D gene is TRBD1 (6 bases). The length of the CDR3 is 16 residues. From germline, CDR1 is SGDLS and CDR2 YYNGEE. V was trimmed by 4 bases and J by 0 bases, leaving 14 bases between them. In nucleotides, the CDR3 is TGTGCCAGCAGCCTCGGGGGGGCATTCTCTGGAAACACCATATATTTT. Amino acid sequence: CASSLGGAFSGNTIYF.

V gene TRBV6-1 combines with J gene TRBJ2-5; D might be TRBD1 (5 bases). The germline gives CDR1 MNHNS, CDR2 SASEGT. V shed 0 bases and J shed 5 bases, with 13 bases lying between them. The CDR3 spans 15 residues. The CDR3 is CASSEAGRVRETQYF. CDR3 DNA: TGTGCCAGCAGTGAAGCGGGCAGGGTAAGGGAGACCCAGTACTTC.

A note on this clone: The junction shows a germline mismatch at one end, possibly a read error. V is TRBV19 and J is TRBJ1-3; D is uncertain. The CDR3 loop spans 11 amino acids. The V gene's germline CDR1 is LNHDA and CDR2 SQIVND (reference sequence). The CDR3 bases are TGTGCCAGTAGCCTGGATACAGAATTGAATTTT. Its protein product is CASSLDTELNF.